The T cell receptor beta chain under discussion was sequenced for a study of T cell responses to AZD1222 COVID-19 vaccine. Produced via immunoSEQ multiplex PCR; TCRdb's table is partial and in-frame only. The repertoire holds around 140,000 clones, with 85% to 95% as singletons. Trimming cost V 5 bases and J 0 bases; bases outside gene matches: 18. In germline, CDR1 is GTSNPN, CDR2 SVGIG (reference sequence). This CDR3 has 18 residues. About this clone: Its target is not known.

General observations from the study: It should be noted that donors were predominantly white British and more often female, and clonal diversity was possibly underestimated.

This TCR was sampled from an adult who had recovered from COVID-19. The sample consisted of peripheral blood, taken after recovery from COVID-19. The V and J genes are TRBV30 and TRBJ1-1, with 7 bases identical to TRBD1. The CDR3 spells CAWAHGRGREDMNTEAFF. The DNA of the CDR3 is TGTGCCTGGGCCCATGGGAGGGGGCGAGAGGACATGAACACTGAAGCTTTCTTT.